Presented here are 3 T cell receptor beta chains from one specimen sequenced in a study of long-term antiretroviral therapy in people with HIV. Samples were assayed with immunoSEQ v3.0 at survey level. Measured with immunoSEQ multiplex PCR; TCRdb has only the in-frame clones, and not every one. This sample has 23,000 or so clones, with about four fifths found just once. Sequenced here: unsorted PBMCs, sampled 0.1 years before starting antiretroviral therapy. The receptors here all came from a man between 40 and 49 years old with HIV.

Relative to its sample, this clone is medium-sized (0.01 to 0.1%). The chain employs TRBV19 and TRBJ2-3; the D gene is possibly TRBD1 (6 bases). The CDR3 sequence is 14 residues long. Trimming took 4 bases from V and 0 from J, leaving 8 bases between them. Germline CDR1 LNHDA, CDR2 SQIVND (reference sequence). CDR3 in DNA: TGTGCCAGTAGTACGACAGGCAGCACAGATACGCAGTATTTT. This encodes CASSTTGSTDTQYF.

This clone is termed medium-sized. Other nucleotide sequences from this sample produce the same CDR3. V usage is TRBV19 and J usage is TRBJ1-1; 8 bases are a match to TRBD1. V dropped 5 bases and J dropped 5; count of bases not matched to a gene: 4. The CDR3 extends over 13 amino acids. Per germline, CDR1 LNHDA and CDR2 SQIVND (reference sequence). CDR3 bases: TGTGCCAGTAGTTCCGACAGGGGAACTGAAGCTTTCTTT. Protein product: CASSSDRGTEAFF.

This clone was seen more than once but under ten times. The CDR3 sequence: CASSPLGNQPQHF. The CDR3, as DNA: TGTGCCAGTAGTCCCCTTGGAAATCAGCCCCAGCATTTT. The rearrangement joins TRBV19 to TRBJ1-5; D gene unclear. The CDR3 covers 13 residues. Looked up from germline, CDR1 is LNHDA and CDR2 is SQIVND (reference sequence). Trimming removed 5 bases at V and 4 bases at J, with 9 bases between. Filled out from reference TRBV19 and TRBJ1-5, the complete variable domain reads DGGITQSPKYLFRKEGQNVTLSCEQNLNHDAMYWYRQDPGQGLRLIYYSQIVNDFQKGDIAEGYSVSREKKESFPLTVTSAQKNPTAFYLCASSPLGNQPQHFGDGTRLSIL.